This TCR beta chain was obtained from a study of shared clonotypes between healthy human individuals. TCRdb's table, derived via immunoSEQ multiplex PCR, lists solely in-frame clones and lacks some. The profile shows roughly 890,000 clones, over 90% of them singletons. Naive CD8 isolation took CD45RO-negative cells positively selected for CCR7 and excluded terminally differentiated effector memory CD45RA+ cells. The sample taken for sequencing was naive CD8+ T cells sorted from blood. This sequence was found in a man aged 30-40 years in good health.

CDR3 loop: CASRLTTEANYGYTF. CDR3 DNA: TGTGCCAGCCGGTTGACGACAGAAGCTAACTATGGCTACACCTTC. The V call is TRBV6-1, the J call TRBJ1-2; D is possibly TRBD1 (5 bases). The CDR3 consists of 15 residues. Trimming removed 8 bases at V and 0 bases at J, with 16 bases between. Per the germline V gene, CDR1 is MNHNS and CDR2 is SASEGT.